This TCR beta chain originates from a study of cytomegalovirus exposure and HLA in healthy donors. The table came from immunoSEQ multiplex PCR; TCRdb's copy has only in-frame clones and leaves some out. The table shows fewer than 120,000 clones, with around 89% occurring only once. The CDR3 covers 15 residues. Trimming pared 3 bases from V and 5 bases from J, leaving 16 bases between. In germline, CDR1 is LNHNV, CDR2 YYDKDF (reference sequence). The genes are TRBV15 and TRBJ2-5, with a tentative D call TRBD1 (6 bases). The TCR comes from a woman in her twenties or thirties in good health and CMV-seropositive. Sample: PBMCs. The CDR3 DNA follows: TGTGCCACCAGCAGGGGTGTACAGGGTCAGGAGACCCAGTACTTC. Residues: CATSRGVQGQETQYF.